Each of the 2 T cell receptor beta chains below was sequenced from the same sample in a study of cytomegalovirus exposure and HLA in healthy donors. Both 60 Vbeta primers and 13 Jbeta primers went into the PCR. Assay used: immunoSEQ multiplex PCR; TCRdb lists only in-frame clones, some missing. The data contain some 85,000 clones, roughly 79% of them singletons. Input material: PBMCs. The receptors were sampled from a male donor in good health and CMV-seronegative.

CDR3 loop: CASSTGQVNTIYF. The CDR3 DNA is TGTGCCAGCAGCACGGGACAAGTCAACACCATATATTTT. The V and J genes are TRBV5-4 and TRBJ1-3; D possibly corresponds to TRBD1 (6 bases). CDR1 and CDR2 (germline): SGHNT, YYREEE (reference sequence). V lost 4 bases and J lost 7, with 12 bases in between. This CDR3 is built from 13 residues.

CDR3 in DNA: TGTGCCAGCAGCCTACTCGGGACTAGCTACGACGAGCAGTACTTC. Its translation: CASSLLGTSYDEQYF. The chain couples TRBV28 to TRBJ2-7, with TRBD2 matching 9 bases. Germline V lookup: CDR1 MDHEN, CDR2 SYDVKM. The junction had 11 bases not matched to a gene; V was cut back by 6 bases and J by 5 bases. The CDR3 sequence is 15 residues long. Supplemented by reference TRBV28 and TRBJ2-7, the full variable domain reads DVKVTQSSRYLVKRTGEKVFLECVQDMDHENMFWYRQDPGLGLRLIYFSYDVKMKEKGDIPEGYSVSREKKERFSLILESASTNQTSMYLCASSLLGTSYDEQYFGPGTRLTVT.